Shown below are 9 T cell receptor beta chains from a single sample sequenced in a study of shared clonotypes between healthy human individuals. TCRdb's table, derived via immunoSEQ multiplex PCR, lists solely in-frame clones and lacks some. The sample holds about 600,000 clones, around 95% seen once. Positive CCR7 selection of CD45RO-negative cells yielded the naive CD8 cells, and terminally differentiated effector memory CD45RA+ cells were excluded. What was sequenced was naive CD8+ T cells sorted from blood. Receptor source: a woman aged 25 to 39 in good health.

The V call is TRBV29-1, the J call TRBJ2-1; D is perhaps TRBD1 or TRBD2 (5 bases each). The CDR3 sequence is 16 residues long. With 4 bases removed from V and 3 bases from J, the gap between germline ends came to 19 bases. CDR1 SQVTM and CDR2 ANQGSEA come from the germline V gene. This CDR3 is CSVVGPYVGDYNEQFF. In DNA form, the CDR3 reads TGCAGCGTTGTGGGGCCCTACGTGGGAGACTACAATGAGCAGTTCTTC.

The genes are TRBV5-5 and TRBJ2-2; TRBD2 aligns across 13 bases. The ends lost 4 bases at V and 6 bases at J; junction bases unmatched: 3. This CDR3 spans 15 amino acids. From germline, CDR1 is SGHKS and CDR2 YYEKEE (reference sequence). Written as DNA, the CDR3 is TGTGCCAGCAGCAGGACTAGCGGGAGCCCCGGGGAGCTGTTTTTT. It yields the protein CASSRTSGSPGELFF.

This chain joins TRBV4-2 and TRBJ2-2; TRBD2 aligns across 10 bases. The V gene's germline CDR1 is LGHNA and CDR2 YNFKEQ. The CDR3 spans 19 residues. V shed 2 bases and J 5 bases; nucleotides not matched to a gene: 14. CDR3 loop: CASSQPPASSGSSTGELFF. Written as DNA, the CDR3 is TGTGCCAGCAGCCAACCCCCGGCCTCTAGCGGGAGTAGTACCGGGGAGCTGTTTTTT.

The rearrangement joins TRBV19 to TRBJ2-7; a possible D gene is TRBD2 (6 bases). This CDR3 region has 14 residues. The V end lost 1 base, the J end lost 4 bases, and 11 bases lay between the germline ends. Germline assignment: CDR1 LNHDA and CDR2 SQIVND (reference sequence). In nucleotides, the CDR3 is TGTGCCAGTAGTATAGTTCAGGGAGGATACGAGCAGTACTTC. Its translation: CASSIVQGGYEQYF.

The V and J genes are TRBV28 and TRBJ2-7; D might be TRBD1 or TRBD2, each matching 5 bases. This CDR3 region has 15 residues. Trimming took 3 bases from V and 5 from J, leaving 17 bases between them. Germline-derived CDR1 and CDR2 are MDHEN and SYDVKM. The CDR3 bases are TGTGCCAGCAGTTTTAGTTGGCAGGGTAGCGACGAGCAGTACTTC. Residues: CASSFSWQGSDEQYF. Drawing the rest from reference TRBV28 and TRBJ2-7, the complete variable domain is DVKVTQSSRYLVKRTGEKVFLECVQDMDHENMFWYRQDPGLGLRLIYFSYDVKMKEKGDIPEGYSVSREKKERFSLILESASTNQTSMYLCASSFSWQGSDEQYFGPGTRLTVT.

CDR3 amino acids: CASTSGLAGRRENIQYF. The CDR3 DNA is TGTGCCAGCACCTCGGGACTAGCGGGAAGGAGGGAAAACATTCAGTACTTC. The chain couples TRBV2 to TRBJ2-4, with TRBD2 matching 13 bases. The CDR3 runs to 17 residues. Germline lookup yields CDR1 SNHLY and CDR2 FYNNEI. Germline trimming cut 7 bases from V and 5 bases from J; bases unmatched to any gene: 11.

The chain joins TRBV18 to TRBJ2-1, with D possibly being TRBD2 (6 bases). CDR3 length equals 16 residues. CDR1 and CDR2 from the germline V gene are KGHSH and LQKENI. Trimming stripped 5 bases from V and 2 bases from J, with 16 bases between. This CDR3 is CASSYEGLPPYNEQFF. The CDR3 nucleotides read TGTGCCAGCTCATATGAGGGACTTCCCCCCTACAATGAGCAGTTCTTC.

The chain recombines TRBV29-1 with TRBJ1-4, with D maybe TRBD1 (6 bases). Germline-derived CDR1 and CDR2 are SQVTM and ANQGSEA. Trimming removed 7 bases from V and 8 bases from J, with 14 bases in between. The CDR3 extends over 12 amino acids. The CDR3 DNA is TGCAGCGCCCGGGACATAGACGAAAAACTGTTTTTT. Its protein product is CSARDIDEKLFF.

The chain employs TRBV5-5 and TRBJ2-6; D call uncertain. V dropped 4 bases and J dropped 2 bases, with 7 bases sitting between them. Per the germline V gene, CDR1 is SGHKS and CDR2 is YYEKEE (reference sequence). CDR3 length: 14 residues. The DNA for the CDR3 is TGTGCCAGCAGCCCCCCGACTGGGGCCAACGTCCTGACTTTC. It translates to CASSPPTGANVLTF.